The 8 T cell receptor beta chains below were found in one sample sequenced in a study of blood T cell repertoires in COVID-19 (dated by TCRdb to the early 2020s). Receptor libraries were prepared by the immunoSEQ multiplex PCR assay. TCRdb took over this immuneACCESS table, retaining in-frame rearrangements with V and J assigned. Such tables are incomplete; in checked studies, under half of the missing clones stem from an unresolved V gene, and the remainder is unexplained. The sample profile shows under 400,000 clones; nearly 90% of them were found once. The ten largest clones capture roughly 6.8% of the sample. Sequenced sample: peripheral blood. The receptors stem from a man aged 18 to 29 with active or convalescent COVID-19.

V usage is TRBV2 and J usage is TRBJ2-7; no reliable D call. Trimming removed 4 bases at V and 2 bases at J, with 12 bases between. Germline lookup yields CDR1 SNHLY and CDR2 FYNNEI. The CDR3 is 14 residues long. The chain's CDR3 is CASSGGRPTYEQYF. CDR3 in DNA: TGTGCCAGCAGTGGCGGCAGACCTACCTACGAGCAGTACTTC.

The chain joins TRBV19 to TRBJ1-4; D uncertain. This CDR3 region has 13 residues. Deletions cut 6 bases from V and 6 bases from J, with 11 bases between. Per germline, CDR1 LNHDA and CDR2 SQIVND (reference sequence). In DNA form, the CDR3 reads TGTGCCAGTAGGATGCCAGCGGATGAAAAACTGTTTTTT. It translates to CASRMPADEKLFF.

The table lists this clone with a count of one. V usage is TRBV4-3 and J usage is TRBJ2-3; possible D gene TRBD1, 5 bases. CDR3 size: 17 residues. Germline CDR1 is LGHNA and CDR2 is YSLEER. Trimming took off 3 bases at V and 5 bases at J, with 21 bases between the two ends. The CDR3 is CASSHPSEWGTGDTQYF. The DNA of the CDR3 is TGCGCCAGCAGCCACCCTTCTGAGTGGGGCACCGGAGATACGCAGTATTTT.

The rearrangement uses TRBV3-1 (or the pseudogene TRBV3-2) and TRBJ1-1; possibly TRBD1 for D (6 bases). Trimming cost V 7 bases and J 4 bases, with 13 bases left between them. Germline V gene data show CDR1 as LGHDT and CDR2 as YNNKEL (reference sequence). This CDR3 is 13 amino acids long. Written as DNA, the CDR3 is TGTGCCAGCATCGCGGACAGCATCACTGAAGCTTTCTTT. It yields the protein CASIADSITEAFF.

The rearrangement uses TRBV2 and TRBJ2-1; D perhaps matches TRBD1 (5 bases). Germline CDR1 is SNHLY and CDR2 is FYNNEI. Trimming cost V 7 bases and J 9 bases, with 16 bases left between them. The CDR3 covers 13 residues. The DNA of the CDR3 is TGTGCCAGCACCCAGGGCAGAGTCGGTGAGCAGTTCTTC. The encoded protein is CASTQGRVGEQFF.

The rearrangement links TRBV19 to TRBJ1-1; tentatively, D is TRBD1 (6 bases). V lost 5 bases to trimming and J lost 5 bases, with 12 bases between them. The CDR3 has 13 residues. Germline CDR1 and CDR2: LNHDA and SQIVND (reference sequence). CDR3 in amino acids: CASSALRGTEAFF. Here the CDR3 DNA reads TGTGCCAGTAGTGCCCTAAGGGGGACTGAAGCTTTCTTT. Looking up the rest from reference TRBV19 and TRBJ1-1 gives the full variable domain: DGGITQSPKYLFRKEGQNVTLSCEQNLNHDAMYWYRQDPGQGLRLIYYSQIVNDFQKGDIAEGYSVSREKKESFPLTVTSAQKNPTAFYLCASSALRGTEAFFGQGTRLTVV.

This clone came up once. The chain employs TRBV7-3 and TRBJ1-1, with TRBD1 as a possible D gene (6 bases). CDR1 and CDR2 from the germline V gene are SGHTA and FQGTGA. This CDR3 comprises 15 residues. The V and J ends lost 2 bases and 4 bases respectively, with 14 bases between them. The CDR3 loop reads CASSLSPRGATEAFF. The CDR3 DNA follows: TGTGCCAGCAGCTTATCCCCCCGGGGGGCCACTGAAGCTTTCTTT.

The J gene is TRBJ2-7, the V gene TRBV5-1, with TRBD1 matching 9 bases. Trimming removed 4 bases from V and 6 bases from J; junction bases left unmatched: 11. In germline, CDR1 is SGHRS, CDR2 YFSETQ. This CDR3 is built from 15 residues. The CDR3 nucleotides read TGCGCCAGCAGCCAGACCGGGACAGGGAAGGGCGAGCAGTACTTC. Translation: CASSQTGTGKGEQYF.